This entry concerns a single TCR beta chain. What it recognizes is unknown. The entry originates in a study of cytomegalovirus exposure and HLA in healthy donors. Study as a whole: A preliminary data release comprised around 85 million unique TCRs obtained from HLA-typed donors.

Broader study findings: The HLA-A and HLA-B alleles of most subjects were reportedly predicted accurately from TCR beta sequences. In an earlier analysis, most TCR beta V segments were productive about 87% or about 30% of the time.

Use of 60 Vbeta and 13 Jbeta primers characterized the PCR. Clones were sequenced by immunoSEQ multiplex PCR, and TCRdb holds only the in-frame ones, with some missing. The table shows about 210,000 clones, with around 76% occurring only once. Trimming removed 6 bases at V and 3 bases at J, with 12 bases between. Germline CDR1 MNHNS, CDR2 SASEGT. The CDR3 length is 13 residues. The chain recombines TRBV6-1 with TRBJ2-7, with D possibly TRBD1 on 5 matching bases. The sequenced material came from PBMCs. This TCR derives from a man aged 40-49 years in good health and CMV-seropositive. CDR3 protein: CASSDRPGYEQYV. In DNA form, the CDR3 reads TGTGCCAGCAGCGACAGACCGGGCTACGAGCAGTACGTC.